This TCR beta chain derives from a study of T cell responses to AZD1222 COVID-19 vaccine. Study-level points and caveats: No day 14 peak samples; only post-peak repertoires were characterized. Spike-wide vaccine-associated CD4 TCRs dominated at 160-218 and 743-854. Clonal diversity may have been underestimated, and the donors were mostly white British, with more females than males.

V shed 6 bases and J shed 1 base, with 15 bases lying between them. CDR1 and CDR2 (germline): SNHLY, FYNNEI. The length of the CDR3 is 15 residues. Worth noting for this clone: What it recognizes is unknown.

Libraries were prepared by immunoSEQ multiplex PCR; TCRdb keeps only in-frame clonotypes and omits some of them. The sample holds some 100,000 clones; around nine tenths are singletons and the top ten take roughly 1.7%. The chain combines TRBV2 with TRBJ1-1; unclear D gene. The sequence came from an adult in good health. The specimen was peripheral blood, collected on day 0 of AZD1222 vaccination. The CDR3, as DNA: TGTGCCAGCAGCGCTCGGAATCCTTCGAACACTGAAGCTTTCTTT. Protein sequence: CASSARNPSNTEAFF.